The clone carrying this TCR beta chain was observed a few times. The record originates from a study of tumor-infiltrating lymphocytes in localized non-small cell lung cancer. Profiling relied on immunoSEQ multiplex PCR, and the TCRdb table lists in-frame clones only, not all of them. The sample has fewer than 20,000 clones; 69% are singletons. The clonotype was recovered from a human donor with non-small cell lung cancer. Sequencing was done on a sample of lung tumor tissue.

The CDR3 coding sequence is TGTGCCAGCAGGGAGGGGAACTATGGCTACACCTTC. This codes for CASREGNYGYTF. The V call is TRBV28, the J call TRBJ1-2; possible D gene TRBD1, 5 bases. CDR1 and CDR2 from the germline V gene are MDHEN and SYDVKM. The CDR3 consists of 12 residues. V was shortened by 6 bases and J by 2 bases, with 7 bases between the two germline ends.